The clone carrying this T cell receptor (beta chain) was counted many times. The target antigen is unknown. Time point in this sample: sample taken at primary tumor resection. Whole RNA obtained from tumor, nontumor lung or frozen PBMC underwent sequencing without sorting. There were 70 to 80 donors, all of them untreated patients with early-stage non-small cell lung cancer. The record originates from a study of spatial heterogeneity in lung cancer. About the study: Detection consistently captured more beta-chain sequences than alpha-chain sequences. Overall study findings and caveats: Blood showed ubiquitous tumor TCRs more often at resection than at routine follow-up.

TCR cDNA molecules each carried a unique molecular identifier. TCRdb ran MiXCR on the 5' RACE reads and lists one entry per CDR3 protein. The data contain more than 30,000 distinct CDR3 sequences, around 5.5% of them singletons. Germline V gives CDR1 LGHNA, CDR2 YNFKEQ. The germline V and J ends were trimmed by 7 bases and 5 bases, with 17 bases remaining between them. The CDR3 has 14 amino acids. The rearrangement links TRBV4-2 to TRBJ1-2, with a weak D call TRBD1 (6 bases). The origin of this receptor is a female donor with early-stage non-small cell lung cancer. Sequencing used PBMCs, obtained at surgery. CDR3: CASTLRTDGYGYTF. The CDR3 nucleotides are TGTGCCAGCACCCTCAGGACAGACGGTTATGGCTACACCTTC.